The next 2 T cell receptor beta chains were all read from a single sample in a study of blood T cell repertoires in COVID-19 (dated by TCRdb to about 2020). Receptors were amplified or captured by the immunoSEQ multiplex PCR assay. TCRdb retrieved this table from immuneACCESS and kept in-frame rearrangements only. Not all clones are present; in checked studies, unresolved V genes account for under half, and no reason is known for the remainder. Within this sample are 64,000 or so clones, with approximately 78% of them counted one time only. The ten top clones hold around an eighth of the sample. Sequenced: peripheral blood. All receptors derive from an older man with acute or convalescent COVID-19.

This clone was detected a few times. J is TRBJ1-1 and V is TRBV3-1 (or the pseudogene TRBV3-2); 10 positions match TRBD1. Per germline, CDR1 LGHDT and CDR2 YNNKEL (reference sequence). The junction had 5 bases not matched to a gene; V was cut back by 0 bases and J by 10 bases. This CDR3 has 14 residues. The CDR3 region has the DNA TGTGCCAGCAGCCAAGATGGGACAGGGGTTGCAGCTTTCTTT. It is translated as CASSQDGTGVAAFF.

The gene calls are TRBV11-2 and TRBJ1-2; 11 nucleotides match TRBD1. V lost 4 bases and J lost 5; bases outside the gene matches: 9. The CDR3 sequence is 16 residues long. Germline CDR1 reads SGHAT; CDR2 reads FQNNGV. CDR3 bases: TGTGCCAGCAGCTCAGGACAGGGGGCGCTTAAGTATGGCTACACCTTC. Protein: CASSSGQGALKYGYTF.